The present TCR beta chain was sequenced within a study of T-cell reconstitution after alpha-beta-depleted transplantation in children. Unique molecular identifiers were incorporated during preparation of the TCRbeta library. TCRdb analysed the PCR reads with MiXCR anew, one entry per CDR3 protein. Found here are over 300,000 distinct CDR3 sequences, 10% of them singletons; the top ten hold less than 2.5%. This CDR3 contains 14 residues. Germline V gene lookup returns CDR1 MDHEN and CDR2 SYDVKM. V was clipped by 7 bases and J by 3 bases, with 16 bases between them. Sample: PBMCs from the stem cell graft donor, taken from the stem cell graft. The origin of this receptor is a human donor who donated a stem cell graft to a child with acute lymphoblastic leukemia. The V call is TRBV28, the J call TRBJ2-7; weak D call: TRBD1 (5 bases). This CDR3 reads CASMTRVWDYEQYF. The DNA of the CDR3 is TGTGCCAGCATGACCAGGGTCTGGGACTACGAGCAGTACTTC.